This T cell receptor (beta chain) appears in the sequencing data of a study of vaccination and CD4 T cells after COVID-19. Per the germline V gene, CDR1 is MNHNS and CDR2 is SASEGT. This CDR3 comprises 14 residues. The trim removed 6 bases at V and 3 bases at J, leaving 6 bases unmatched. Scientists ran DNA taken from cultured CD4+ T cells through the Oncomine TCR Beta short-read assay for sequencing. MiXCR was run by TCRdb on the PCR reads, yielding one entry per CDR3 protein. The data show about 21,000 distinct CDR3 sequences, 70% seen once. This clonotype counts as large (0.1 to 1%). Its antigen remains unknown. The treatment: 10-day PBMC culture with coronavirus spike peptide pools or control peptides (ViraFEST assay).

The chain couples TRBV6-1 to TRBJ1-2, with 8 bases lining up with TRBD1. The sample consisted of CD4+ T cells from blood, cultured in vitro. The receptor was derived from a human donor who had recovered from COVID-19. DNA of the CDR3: TGTGCCAGCAGGGACAGGGTTGGCTACTATGGCTACACCTTC. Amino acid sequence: CASRDRVGYYGYTF.